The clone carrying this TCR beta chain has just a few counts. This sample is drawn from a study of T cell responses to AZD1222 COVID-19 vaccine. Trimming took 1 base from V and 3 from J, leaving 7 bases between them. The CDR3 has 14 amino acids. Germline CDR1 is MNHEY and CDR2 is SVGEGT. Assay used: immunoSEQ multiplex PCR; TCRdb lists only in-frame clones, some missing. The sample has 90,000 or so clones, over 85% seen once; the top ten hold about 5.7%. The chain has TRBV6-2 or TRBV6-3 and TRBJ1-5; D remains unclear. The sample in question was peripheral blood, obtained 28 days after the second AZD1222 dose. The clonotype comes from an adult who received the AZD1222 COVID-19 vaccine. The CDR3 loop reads CASSYFSYNQPQHF. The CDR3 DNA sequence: TGTGCCAGCAGTTACTTTTCGTACAATCAGCCCCAGCATTTT.